Following are 21 T cell receptor beta chains from one sample sequenced in a study of blood T cell repertoires in COVID-19. Produced via immunoSEQ multiplex PCR; TCRdb's table is partial and in-frame only. In the table there are a few hundred thousand clones, around 88% of which are singletons. Sequencing was done on a sample of peripheral blood. All receptors come from a woman in her 30s with COVID-19, enrolled during active disease.

The V gene is TRBV2, the J gene TRBJ2-1; 11 positions match TRBD2. This CDR3 contains 17 residues. V trimming: 0 bases; J trimming: 4 bases; junction bases outside the gene matches: 5. In germline, CDR1 is SNHLY, CDR2 FYNNEI. In DNA form, the CDR3 reads TGTGCCAGCAGTGAAGCGCTGGGACTAGCGGCATACAATGAGCAGTTCTTC. Protein product: CASSEALGLAAYNEQFF.

The chain has TRBV4-2 and TRBJ2-1, with D possibly being TRBD1 (5 bases). The CDR3 covers 14 residues. Germline V gene lookup returns CDR1 LGHNA and CDR2 YNFKEQ. V lost 1 base to trimming and J lost 13 bases, with 17 bases between them. The CDR3 reads CASSQGQGAECQFF. The CDR3 DNA reads as TGTGCCAGCAGCCAAGGGCAGGGTGCAGAGTGTCAGTTCTTC.

The genes are TRBV10-1 and TRBJ2-5, with a weak D call TRBD1 (5 bases). This CDR3 has 14 residues. With 6 bases removed from V and 5 bases from J, the gap between germline ends came to 16 bases. The germline CDR1 and CDR2 sequences are WNHNN and SYGVQD (reference sequence). CDR3 sequence: CASSADSATETQYF. CDR3 bases: TGCGCCAGCAGCGCTGACAGTGCCACTGAGACCCAGTACTTC.

The chain carries TRBV12-3 or TRBV12-4 and TRBJ1-2; 9 bases are shared with TRBD1. With 5 bases clipped from V and 5 bases from J, the junction kept 0 bases outside the gene matches. The CDR3 is made up of 12 amino acids. The CDR3 spells CASSGTGYGYTF. The CDR3 nucleotides read TGTGCCAGCAGTGGGACAGGGTATGGCTACACCTTC.

The chain employs TRBV11-2 and TRBJ2-3, with a possible D match to TRBD1 (5 bases). Germline CDR1 is SGHAT and CDR2 is FQNNGV. The CDR3 is 15 amino acids. The ends were cut back, 5 bases at V and 0 bases at J, with 12 bases in the middle. In nucleotides, the CDR3 is TGTGCCAGCAGCCCAAGGACACCTAGCACAGATACGCAGTATTTT. Its protein is CASSPRTPSTDTQYF.

This clone was counted once. The chain is built from TRBV4-3 and TRBJ1-6, with a possible D match to TRBD1 (6 bases). The ends were cut back, 5 bases at V and 10 bases at J, with 18 bases in the middle. Per the germline V gene, CDR1 is LGHNA and CDR2 is YSLEER. The CDR3 contains 15 residues. CDR3 DNA: TGCGCCAGCAGCGCGGGGGTGGGGGCATACTCACCCCTCCACTTT. Its translation is CASSAGVGAYSPLHF.

The chain combines TRBV18 with TRBJ2-5; TRBD2 is a possible D gene (6 bases). The V end was cut by 4 bases, the J end by 7 bases, with 22 bases between. The CDR3 has 16 residues. CDR1 is KGHSH and CDR2 is LQKENI in the germline V gene. The CDR3 sequence: CASSRLDSPGGATQYF. CDR3 DNA sequence: TGTGCCAGCTCACGACTAGATTCCCCAGGCGGGGCGACCCAGTACTTC.

This clone was counted a few times. The chain links TRBV14 to TRBJ1-5; D may be TRBD1 (6 bases). The CDR3 is 13 residues long. V was cut by 4 bases and J by 3 bases, with 7 bases left in between. Germline V gene lookup returns CDR1 SGHDN and CDR2 FVKESK. CDR3 amino acids: CASSRTVNQPQHF. CDR3 nucleotides: TGTGCCAGCAGCCGGACAGTCAATCAGCCCCAGCATTTT.

The genes are TRBV7-9 and TRBJ2-1; 7 bases are shared with TRBD2. The CDR3 runs to 16 residues. Trimming at V came to 5 bases and at J to 1 base, leaving 8 bases not matched to a gene. The germline V gene has CDR1 SEHNR and CDR2 FQNEAQ (reference sequence). The CDR3 nucleotides read TGTGCCAGCAGCCTACCGACTAGCCCGTCCTACAATGAGCAGTTCTTC. It specifies CASSLPTSPSYNEQFF.

The chain uses TRBV11-2 and TRBJ2-1; possibly TRBD2 for D (7 bases). The CDR3 is 16 residues long. Germline V gives CDR1 SGHAT, CDR2 FQNNGV. The V end was cut by 5 bases, the J end by 3 bases, with 17 bases between. The CDR3 protein is CASSLPGGGYYNEQFF. The CDR3 bases are TGTGCCAGCAGCCTACCAGGCGGGGGCTACTACAATGAGCAGTTCTTC.

This chain links TRBV9 with TRBJ1-2, with D unresolved. The CDR3 spans 15 residues. Germline-derived CDR1 and CDR2 are SGDLS and YYNGEE. V lost 0 bases and J 5 bases, leaving 14 bases between the germline ends. The CDR3: CASSVGEGGWYGYTF. The CDR3 DNA sequence: TGTGCCAGCAGCGTAGGGGAGGGCGGCTGGTATGGCTACACCTTC.

This clone showed up just once. The J gene is TRBJ1-1, the V gene TRBV6-5; D perhaps matches TRBD1 (5 bases). V lost 0 bases, J lost 2 bases, and 13 bases lay in between. The germline CDR1 and CDR2 sequences are MNHEY and SVGAGI. This CDR3 spans 16 amino acids. The CDR3 DNA follows: TGTGCCAGCAGTTACTCGAGTCTGACAGCTAACACTGAAGCTTTCTTT. Its translation: CASSYSSLTANTEAFF.

The chain employs TRBV5-4 and TRBJ2-3, with 8 bases identical to TRBD2. The CDR3 extends over 15 amino acids. J was trimmed by 1 base and V by 4 bases; bases with no gene match: 5. In germline, CDR1 is SGHNT, CDR2 YYREEE (reference sequence). Here the CDR3 DNA reads TGTGCCAGCAGCGGGACGGGGGGGCGCACAGATACGCAGTATTTT. This codes for CASSGTGGRTDTQYF.

This rearrangement joins TRBV6-2 or TRBV6-3 to TRBJ1-1; 9 bases match TRBD1. The CDR3 is 18 residues long. V dropped 2 bases and J dropped 1; count of bases not matched to a gene: 11. The germline V gene encodes CDR1 MNHEY and CDR2 SVGEGT. The CDR3 DNA is TGTGCCAGCAGTTACCCCGGGACAGGGTCTCTCGCGAACACTGAAGCTTTCTTT. Translating gives CASSYPGTGSLANTEAFF.

V and J are TRBV30 and TRBJ2-2; 7 bases line up with TRBD1. The CDR3 is 13 amino acids. Germline-derived CDR1 and CDR2 are GTSNPN and SVGIG (reference sequence). With V trimmed by 7 bases and J by 0 bases, 2 bases remained unmatched. The CDR3, as DNA: TGTGCCTCCGGGACAGCGAACACCGGGGAGCTGTTTTTT. Its translation is CASGTANTGELFF. Full variable domain (missing parts from reference TRBV30 and TRBJ2-2): SQTIHQWPATLVQPVGSPLSLECTVEGTSNPNLYWYRQAAGRGLQLLFYSVGIGQISSEVPQNLSASRPQDRQFILSSKKLLLSDSGFYLCASGTANTGELFFGEGSRLTVL.

This rearrangement joins TRBV7-9 to TRBJ1-2; D is undetermined. The CDR3 covers 15 residues. Germline lookup yields CDR1 SEHNR and CDR2 FQNEAQ (reference sequence). V lost 0 bases and J 4 bases, leaving 12 bases between the germline ends. In nucleotides, the CDR3 is TGTGCCAGCAGCTTAGCTACCGGGGTCTTCTATGGCTACACCTTC. It yields the protein CASSLATGVFYGYTF.

The gene calls are TRBV27 and TRBJ1-1; perhaps TRBD1 as D (6 bases). CDR1 and CDR2 (germline): MNHEY, SMNVEV (reference sequence). The CDR3 sequence is 14 residues long. V gave up 2 bases and J gave up 4 bases, with 11 bases separating them. CDR3 sequence: CASSLRQGSTEAFF. The CDR3 DNA sequence: TGTGCCAGCAGTTTAAGGCAGGGGAGCACTGAAGCTTTCTTT.

V gene TRBV19 combines with J gene TRBJ2-1; 11 nucleotides line up with TRBD1. The CDR3 covers 14 residues. V lost 5 bases and J lost 10; bases outside the gene matches: 7. Germline assignment: CDR1 LNHDA and CDR2 SQIVND (reference sequence). Here the CDR3 reads CASSLDRGRGEQFF. The CDR3 nucleotides are TGTGCCAGTAGTCTGGACAGGGGGCGCGGGGAGCAGTTCTTC. Variable domain in full (rest from reference TRBV19 and TRBJ2-1): DGGITQSPKYLFRKEGQNVTLSCEQNLNHDAMYWYRQDPGQGLRLIYYSQIVNDFQKGDIAEGYSVSREKKESFPLTVTSAQKNPTAFYLCASSLDRGRGEQFFGPGTRLTVL.

This chain links TRBV18 with TRBJ1-3; 8 nucleotides match TRBD1. Germline V gene data show CDR1 as KGHSH and CDR2 as LQKENI. The CDR3 has 13 amino acids. Trimming at V came to 6 bases and at J to 4 bases, leaving 2 bases not matched to a gene. The chain's CDR3 is CASSWTGGNTIYF. The CDR3 DNA follows: TGTGCCAGCTCGTGGACAGGGGGAAACACCATATATTTT.

V gene TRBV28 combines with J gene TRBJ1-2, with D uncertain. CDR3 length equals 11 residues. The V end lost 5 bases, the J end lost 6 bases, and 7 bases lay between the germline ends. In germline, CDR1 is MDHEN, CDR2 SYDVKM. CDR3 residues: CASSDPDGYTF. The CDR3 nucleotides are TGTGCCAGCAGTGATCCGGATGGCTACACCTTC.

This clone came up a few times. The chain joins TRBV5-8 to TRBJ1-1; TRBD1 is a possible D gene (5 bases). The germline CDR1 and CDR2 sequences are SGHTS and YDEGEE. V was trimmed by 0 bases and J by 6 bases, leaving 18 bases between them. The CDR3 contains 16 residues. The CDR3 loop is CASSLVFGGFFPEAFF. For the CDR3, the DNA is TGTGCCAGCAGCTTGGTTTTCGGGGGATTTTTCCCTGAAGCTTTCTTT.